This T cell receptor beta chain was found in a study of OX40 agonist ivuxolimab in advanced cancers. Overall study context: Patients received ivuxolimab, an agonistic anti-OX40 (CD134) antibody. People in dose escalation had one of these cancers: hepatocellular carcinoma, melanoma, renal cell or head and neck cancer. Overall study findings and caveats: Expanded clones belonging to CD8+ T cells outnumbered, on average, those of CD4+. At doses 0.1 to 3.0 mg/kg, CD4+ and CD8+ clones expanded.

The CDR3 sequence is 17 residues long. As regards this clone: No antigen is known for it.

Using immunoSEQ multiplex PCR, the repertoire was profiled, and TCRdb retains in-frame clones only, with some absent. The data contain about 15,000 clones, 80% to 90% of them singletons. This sequence joins TRBV21-1 and TRBJ2-2; TRBD2 is taken as the D call from the table, unchecked against the DNA. TRBV21-1 is described as a pseudogene. Sequences were derived from CD4+ or CD8+ T cells sorted from blood, sampled in a trial of the OX40 agonist ivuxolimab. This clonotype originated in an adult with an advanced solid tumor such as melanoma, head and neck, liver or kidney cancer. CDR3 loop: CASSKAQAGRDTGELFF. CDR3 nucleotides: TGTGCCAGCAGCAAAGCGCAGGCAGGGAGGGACACCGGGGAGCTGTTTTTT.